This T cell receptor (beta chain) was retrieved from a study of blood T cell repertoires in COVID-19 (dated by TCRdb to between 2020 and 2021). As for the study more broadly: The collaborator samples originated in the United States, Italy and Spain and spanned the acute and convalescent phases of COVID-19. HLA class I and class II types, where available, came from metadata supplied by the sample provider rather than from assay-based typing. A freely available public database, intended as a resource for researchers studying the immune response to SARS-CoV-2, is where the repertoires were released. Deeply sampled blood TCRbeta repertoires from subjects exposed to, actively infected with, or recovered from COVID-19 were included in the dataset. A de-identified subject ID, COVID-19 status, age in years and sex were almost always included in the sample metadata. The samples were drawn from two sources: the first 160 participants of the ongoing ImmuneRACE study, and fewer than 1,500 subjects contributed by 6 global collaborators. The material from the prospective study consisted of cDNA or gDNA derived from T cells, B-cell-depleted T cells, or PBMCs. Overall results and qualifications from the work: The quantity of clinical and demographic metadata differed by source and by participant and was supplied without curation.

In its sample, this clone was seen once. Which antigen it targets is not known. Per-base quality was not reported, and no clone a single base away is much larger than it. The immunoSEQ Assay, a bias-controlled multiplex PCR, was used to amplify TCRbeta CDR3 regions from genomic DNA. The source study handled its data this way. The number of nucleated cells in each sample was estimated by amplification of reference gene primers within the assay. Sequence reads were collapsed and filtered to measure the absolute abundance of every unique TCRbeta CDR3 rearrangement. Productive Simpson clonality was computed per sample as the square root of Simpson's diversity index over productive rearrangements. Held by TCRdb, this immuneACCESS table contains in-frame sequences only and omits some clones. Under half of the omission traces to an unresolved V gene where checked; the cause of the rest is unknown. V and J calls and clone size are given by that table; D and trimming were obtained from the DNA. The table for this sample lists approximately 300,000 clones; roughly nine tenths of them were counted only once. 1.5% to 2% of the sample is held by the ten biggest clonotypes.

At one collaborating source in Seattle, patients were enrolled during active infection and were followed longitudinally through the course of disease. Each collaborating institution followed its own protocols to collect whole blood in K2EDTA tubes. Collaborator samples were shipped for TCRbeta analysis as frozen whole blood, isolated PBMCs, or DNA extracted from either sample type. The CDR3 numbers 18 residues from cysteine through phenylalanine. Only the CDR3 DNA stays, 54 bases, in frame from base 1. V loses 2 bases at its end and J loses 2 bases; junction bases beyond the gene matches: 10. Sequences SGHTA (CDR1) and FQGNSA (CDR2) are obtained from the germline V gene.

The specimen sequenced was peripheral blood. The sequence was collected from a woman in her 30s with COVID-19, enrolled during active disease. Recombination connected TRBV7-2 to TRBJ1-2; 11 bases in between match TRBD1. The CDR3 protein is CASSLRQSGQGANYGYTF. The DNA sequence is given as TGTGCCAGCAGCTTAAGGCAATCTGGACAGGGGGCGAACTATGGCTACACCTTC. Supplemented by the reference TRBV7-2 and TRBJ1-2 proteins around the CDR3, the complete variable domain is GAGVSQSPSNKVTEKGKDVELRCDPISGHTALYWYRQSLGQGLEFLIYFQGNSAPDKSGLPSDRFSAERTGGSVSTLTIQRTQQEDSAVYLCASSLRQSGQGANYGYTFGSGTRLTVV.